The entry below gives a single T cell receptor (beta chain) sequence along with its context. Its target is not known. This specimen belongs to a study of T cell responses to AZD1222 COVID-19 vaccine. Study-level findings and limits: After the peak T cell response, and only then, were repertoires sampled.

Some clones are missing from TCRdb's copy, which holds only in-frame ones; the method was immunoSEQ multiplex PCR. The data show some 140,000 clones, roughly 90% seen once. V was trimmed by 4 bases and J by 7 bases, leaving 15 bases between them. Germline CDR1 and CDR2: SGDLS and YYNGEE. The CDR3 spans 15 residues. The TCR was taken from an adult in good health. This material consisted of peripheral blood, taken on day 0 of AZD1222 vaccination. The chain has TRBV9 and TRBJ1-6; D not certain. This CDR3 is CASSPRPGSNSPLHF. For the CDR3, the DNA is TGTGCCAGCAGCCCTCGGCCGGGTTCAAATTCACCCCTCCACTTT.